The TCR beta chain under discussion was sequenced for a study of blood T cell repertoires in COVID-19. Study overall: COVID-19 samples collected from the United States, Italy and Spain covered acute and convalescent phases. Sample material is recorded as cDNA or gDNA derived from T cells, B-cell-depleted T cells, or PBMCs.

With V trimmed by 6 bases and J by 2 bases, 8 bases remained unmatched. Germline V CDR1 and CDR2: MRHNA, SNTAGT. The CDR3 is 15 residues long. Original data processing: Amplification with reference gene primers provided the estimates of nucleated cell counts. Generated by immunoSEQ multiplex PCR, the TCRdb table keeps only in-frame clones and is missing some. That table furnishes V, J and clone size, whereas the DNA furnished D and trimming. The table lists 150,000 to 200,000 clones, 88% of them singletons. The sequenced sample consisted of peripheral blood. The TCR originated in a middle-aged man with active or convalescent COVID-19. The chain employs TRBV6-4 and TRBJ1-2; 8 nucleotides line up with TRBD1. This chain's CDR3 is CASRGWGQENYGYTF. Written as DNA, the CDR3 is TGTGCCAGCAGGGGTTGGGGACAGGAGAACTATGGCTACACCTTC.